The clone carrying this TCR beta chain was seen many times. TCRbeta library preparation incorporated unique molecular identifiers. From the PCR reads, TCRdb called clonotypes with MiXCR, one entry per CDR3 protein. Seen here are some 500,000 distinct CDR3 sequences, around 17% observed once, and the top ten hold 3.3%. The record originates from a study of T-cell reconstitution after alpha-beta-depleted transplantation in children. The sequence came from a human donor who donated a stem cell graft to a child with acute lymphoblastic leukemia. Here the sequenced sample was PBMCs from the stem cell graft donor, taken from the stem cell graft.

As DNA, the CDR3 is TGTGCCACCAGCAGGGACAGGGCCTACAATGAGCAGTTCTTC. It specifies CATSRDRAYNEQFF. The chain links TRBV15 to TRBJ2-1; 8 bases align to TRBD1. Germline V lookup: CDR1 LNHNV, CDR2 YYDKDF (reference sequence). The CDR3 covers 14 residues. The V segment lost 3 bases and the J segment 2 bases; nucleotides outside the gene matches: 0.